A selection of T cell receptor beta chains follows, all from one sample in a study of shared clonotypes between healthy human individuals. Generated by immunoSEQ multiplex PCR, the TCRdb table keeps only in-frame clones and is missing some. The top ten clones hold 0.39% of a sample with approximately 2.1 million clones, more than 80% of them seen once. Input material: naive CD4+ T cells from PBMCs. These receptors were taken from a man aged 18 to 30 in good health. Some clones in this sample may be carry-over from other donors' samples. CDR3s include the opening cysteine and the closing phenylalanine or tryptophan. Fields, in order: clone size, V gene, D gene, J gene, CDR3 protein, CDR3 DNA. A D gene is named only where the DNA matches it firmly. Size is stated for part of the rows, as once, few or many counts, or as a class when the clone is expanded.

>.|TRBV5-1|TRBD1|TRBJ1-2
CASSLPGQSYGYTF
TGCGCCAGCAGCTTACCGGGACAGTCCTATGGCTACACCTTC
>.|TRBV11-3|TRBD1|TRBJ2-2
CASSRTGRTGELFF
TGTGCCAGCAGCCGGACAGGGCGCACCGGGGAGCTGTTTTTT
>.|TRBV5-1|.|TRBJ2-2
CASSLAAGEIGELFF
TGCGCCAGCAGCTTGGCCGCCGGGGAAATCGGGGAGCTGTTTTTT
>.|TRBV6-1|TRBD1|TRBJ2-3
CASGRRDRVRDTQYF
TGTGCCAGCGGACGCCGGGACAGGGTTCGTGATACGCAGTATTTT
>.|TRBV2|TRBD1|TRBJ2-1
CASTRDRANEQFF
TGTGCCAGCACCAGGGACAGGGCTAATGAGCAGTTCTTC
>.|TRBV9|TRBD2|TRBJ2-7
CASSPRTSAGRGEQYF
TGTGCCAGCAGCCCCCGGACTAGCGCCGGGCGGGGCGAGCAGTACTTC
>.|TRBV5-1|.|TRBJ2-2
CASSLVPGVDTGELFF
TGCGCCAGCAGCTTGGTGCCGGGAGTAGACACCGGGGAGCTGTTTTTT
>.|TRBV7-9|TRBD2|TRBJ2-1
CASSALLAGKNNEQFF
TGTGCCAGCAGCGCTTTACTAGCGGGAAAAAACAATGAGCAGTTCTTC
>.|TRBV4-2|.|TRBJ1-2
CASTPGEAGYGYTF
TGTGCCAGCACCCCCGGGGAGGCAGGCTATGGCTACACCTTC
>.|TRBV7-2|TRBD1|TRBJ1-5
CASSFRDRAFNQPQHF
TGTGCCAGCAGCTTTCGGGACAGGGCATTCAATCAGCCCCAGCATTTT
>.|TRBV4-2|.|TRBJ1-1
CASSQALLGGTEAFF
TGTGCCAGCAGCCAAGCTCTTTTGGGGGGTACTGAAGCTTTCTTT
>.|TRBV4-2|.|TRBJ2-7
CASSQDTGGSSYEQYF
TGTGCCAGCAGCCAAGACACAGGCGGATCCTCCTACGAGCAGTACTTC
>.|TRBV5-1|.|TRBJ1-4
CASSKDSTREKLFF
TGCGCCAGCAGCAAAGACAGTACCAGAGAAAAACTGTTTTTT
>.|TRBV5-6|.|TRBJ1-5
CASSLAGNQPQHF
TGTGCCAGCAGCTTGGCCGGGAATCAGCCCCAGCATTTT
>.|TRBV20-1|.|TRBJ1-1
CSASGIEAFF
TGCAGTGCTAGCGGCATAGAAGCTTTCTTT
>.|TRBV7-3|.|TRBJ2-2
CASSLTGYTGELFF
TGTGCCAGCAGCCTAACAGGGTACACCGGGGAGCTGTTTTTT
>.|TRBV9|.|TRBJ2-7
CASSVGQGTPYEQYF
TGTGCCAGCAGCGTAGGCCAGGGGACCCCCTACGAGCAGTACTTC
>.|TRBV28|.|TRBJ2-7
CASSPQPSQGYEQYF
TGTGCCAGCAGTCCGCAACCCTCACAGGGCTACGAGCAGTACTTC
>.|TRBV28|TRBD1|TRBJ1-2
CASSRDRGDYGYTF
TGTGCCAGCAGCCGGGACAGGGGTGACTATGGCTACACCTTC
>.|TRBV7-3|.|TRBJ2-3
CASSLIAVGADTQYF
TGTGCCAGCAGCCTCATAGCGGTTGGGGCAGATACGCAGTATTTT
>few|TRBV2|.|TRBJ2-6
CASSVLLGANVLTF
TGTGCCAGCAGTGTCCTCCTAGGGGCCAACGTCCTGACTTTC
>.|TRBV15|TRBD1|TRBJ2-1
CATSRDRGQGGVNEQFF
TGTGCCACCAGCAGAGATCGGGGACAGGGGGGAGTCAATGAGCAGTTCTTC
>.|TRBV7-7|.|TRBJ2-3
CASSPGLTTDTQYF
TGTGCCAGCAGCCCGGGACTGACCACAGATACGCAGTATTTT
>.|TRBV2|.|TRBJ1-2
CASSEQGPIYGYTF
TGTGCCAGCAGTGAACAGGGCCCGATCTATGGCTACACCTTC
>.|TRBV10-1|TRBD2|TRBJ2-3
CASSNRLAGASSTDTQYF
TGCGCCAGCAGTAATCGACTAGCGGGGGCCTCTAGCACAGATACGCAGTATTTT
>.|TRBV14|.|TRBJ2-7
CAYPGAGWGEQYF
TGTGCCTACCCCGGGGCAGGGTGGGGCGAGCAGTACTTC
>.|TRBV18|TRBD1|TRBJ1-1
CASSPPSTGARGAEAFF
TGTGCCAGCTCACCACCGTCTACAGGGGCCCGTGGGGCTGAAGCTTTCTTT
>.|TRBV7-2|.|TRBJ2-6
CASSSSSGANVLTF
TGTGCCAGCAGCTCTAGCTCTGGGGCCAACGTCCTGACTTTC
>.|TRBV10-3|TRBD1|TRBJ1-2
CAIRGTGTHYGYTF
TGTGCCATCAGGGGGACAGGGACTCACTATGGCTACACCTTC
>.|TRBV6-5|.|TRBJ2-5
CASSYVTQETQYF
TGTGCCAGCAGTTATGTGACTCAAGAGACCCAGTACTTC
>.|TRBV19|.|TRBJ2-1
CASSIEGARGNEQFF
TGTGCCAGTAGTATTGAAGGGGCGCGTGGCAATGAGCAGTTCTTC
>.|TRBV28|TRBD1|TRBJ1-2
CASRGQGATYGYTF
TGTGCCAGCAGGGGACAGGGGGCTACCTATGGCTACACCTTC